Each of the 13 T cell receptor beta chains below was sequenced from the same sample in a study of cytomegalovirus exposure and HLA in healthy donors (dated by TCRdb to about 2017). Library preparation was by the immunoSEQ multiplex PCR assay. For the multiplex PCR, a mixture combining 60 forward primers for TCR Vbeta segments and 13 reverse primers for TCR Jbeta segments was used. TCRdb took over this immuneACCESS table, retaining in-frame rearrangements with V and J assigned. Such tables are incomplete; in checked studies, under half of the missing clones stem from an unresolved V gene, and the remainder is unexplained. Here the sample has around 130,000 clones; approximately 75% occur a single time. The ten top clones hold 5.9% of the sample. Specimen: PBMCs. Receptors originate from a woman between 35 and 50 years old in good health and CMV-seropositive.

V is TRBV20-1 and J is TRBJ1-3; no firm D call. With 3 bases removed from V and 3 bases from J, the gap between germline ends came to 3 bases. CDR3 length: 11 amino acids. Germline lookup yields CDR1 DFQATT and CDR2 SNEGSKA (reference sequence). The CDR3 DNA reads TGCAGTGCTAGCGTTGGAAACACCATATATTTT. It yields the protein CSASVGNTIYF.

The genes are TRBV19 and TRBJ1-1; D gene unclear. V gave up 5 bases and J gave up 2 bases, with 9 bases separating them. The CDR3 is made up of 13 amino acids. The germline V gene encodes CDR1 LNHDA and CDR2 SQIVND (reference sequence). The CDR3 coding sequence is TGTGCCAGTAGTTCAAACTTAAACACTGAAGCTTTCTTT. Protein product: CASSSNLNTEAFF.

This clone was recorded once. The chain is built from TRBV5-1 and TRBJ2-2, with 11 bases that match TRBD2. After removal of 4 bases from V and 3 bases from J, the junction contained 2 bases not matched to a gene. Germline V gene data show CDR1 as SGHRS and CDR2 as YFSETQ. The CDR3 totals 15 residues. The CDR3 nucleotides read TGCGCCAGCAGCCGGACTAGCGGGTACACCGGGGAGCTGTTTTTT. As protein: CASSRTSGYTGELFF.

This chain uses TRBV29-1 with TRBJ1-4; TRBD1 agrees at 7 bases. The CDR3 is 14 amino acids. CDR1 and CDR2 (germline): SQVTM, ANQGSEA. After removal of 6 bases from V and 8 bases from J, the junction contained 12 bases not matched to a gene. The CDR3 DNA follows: TGCAGCGTGGGGGCGACAGGGCTGGACGAAAAACTGTTTTTT. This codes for CSVGATGLDEKLFF.

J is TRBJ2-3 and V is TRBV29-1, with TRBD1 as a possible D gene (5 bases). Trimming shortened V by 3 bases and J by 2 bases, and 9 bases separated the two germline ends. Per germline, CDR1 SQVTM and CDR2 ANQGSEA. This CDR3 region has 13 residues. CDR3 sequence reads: CSVEKGFTDTQYF. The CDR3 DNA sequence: TGCAGCGTTGAGAAGGGGTTCACAGATACGCAGTATTTT.

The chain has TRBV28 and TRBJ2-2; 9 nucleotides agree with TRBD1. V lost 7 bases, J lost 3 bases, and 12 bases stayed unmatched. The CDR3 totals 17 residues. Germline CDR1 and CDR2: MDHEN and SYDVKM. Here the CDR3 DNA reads TGTGCCAGCACCCCTTCACAGGGGGCGGTGGACACCGGGGAGCTGTTTTTT. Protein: CASTPSQGAVDTGELFF.

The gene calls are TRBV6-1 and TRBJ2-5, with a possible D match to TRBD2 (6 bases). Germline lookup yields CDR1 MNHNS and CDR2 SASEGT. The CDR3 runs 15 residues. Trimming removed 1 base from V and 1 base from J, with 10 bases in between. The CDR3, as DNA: TGTGCCAGCAGTGAAGGGAGGGTCTTCCAAGAGACCCAGTACTTC. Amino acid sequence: CASSEGRVFQETQYF.

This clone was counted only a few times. The CDR3 nucleotides read TGTGCCAGTAAGATAGCGGGGGGGAGCTCCTACAATGAGCAGTTCTTC. As protein: CASKIAGGSSYNEQFF. The chain recombines TRBV19 with TRBJ2-1; 11 bases line up with TRBD2. The CDR3 consists of 16 residues. Germline CDR1 and CDR2: LNHDA and SQIVND (reference sequence). Unmatched junction bases numbered 5, after V lost 7 bases and J lost 0 bases.

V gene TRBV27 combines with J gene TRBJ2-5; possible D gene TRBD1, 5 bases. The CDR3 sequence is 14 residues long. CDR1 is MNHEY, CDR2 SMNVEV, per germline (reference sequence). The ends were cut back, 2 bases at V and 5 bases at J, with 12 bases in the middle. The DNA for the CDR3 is TGTGCCAGCAGTTTAATGTGGGGCGTGGAGACCCAGTACTTC. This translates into CASSLMWGVETQYF.

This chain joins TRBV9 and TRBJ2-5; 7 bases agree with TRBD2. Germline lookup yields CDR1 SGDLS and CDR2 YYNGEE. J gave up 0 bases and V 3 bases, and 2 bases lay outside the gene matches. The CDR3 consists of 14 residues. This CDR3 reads CASSAGTNQETQYF. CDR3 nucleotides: TGTGCCAGCAGCGCCGGGACTAACCAAGAGACCCAGTACTTC.

The chain's CDR3 is CASSWGREEGDTEAFF. The CDR3 nucleotides read TGTGCCAGCAGCTGGGGACGGGAGGAAGGAGACACTGAAGCTTTCTTT. The chain uses TRBV13 and TRBJ1-1; the D gene is possibly TRBD1 (5 bases). The CDR3 contains 16 residues. V lost 4 bases, J lost 3 bases, and 18 bases lay in between. The germline CDR1 and CDR2 sequences are PRHDT and FYEKMQ (reference sequence).

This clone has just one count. CDR3 nucleotide sequence: TGTGCCAGCAGCTCCACCCTAGCGGGAGGGCCCGGCGAGCAGTACTTC. This encodes CASSSTLAGGPGEQYF. The chain carries TRBV7-3 and TRBJ2-5; 12 bases map to TRBD2. The J call may be mistaken, given a closer DNA end match to TRBJ2-7. The CDR3 contains 16 residues. Germline CDR1 and CDR2: SGHTA and FQGTGA.

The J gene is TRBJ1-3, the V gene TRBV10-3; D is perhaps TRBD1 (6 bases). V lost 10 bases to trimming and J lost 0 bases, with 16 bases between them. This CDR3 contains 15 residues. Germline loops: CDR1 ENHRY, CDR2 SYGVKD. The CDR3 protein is CATGQPDYSGNTIYF. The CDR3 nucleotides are TGTGCCACCGGACAGCCTGACTACTCTGGAAACACCATATATTTT.